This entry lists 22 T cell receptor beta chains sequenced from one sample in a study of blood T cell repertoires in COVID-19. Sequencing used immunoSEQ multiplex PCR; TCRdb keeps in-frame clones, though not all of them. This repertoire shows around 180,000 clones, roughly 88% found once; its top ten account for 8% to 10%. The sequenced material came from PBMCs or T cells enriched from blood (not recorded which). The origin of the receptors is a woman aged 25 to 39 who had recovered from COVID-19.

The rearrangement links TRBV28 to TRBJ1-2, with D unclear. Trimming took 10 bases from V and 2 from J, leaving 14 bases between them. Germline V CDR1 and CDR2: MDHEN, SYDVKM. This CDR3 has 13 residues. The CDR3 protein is CATQRAGNYGYTF. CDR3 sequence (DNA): TGTGCCACCCAACGAGCGGGGAACTATGGCTACACCTTC.

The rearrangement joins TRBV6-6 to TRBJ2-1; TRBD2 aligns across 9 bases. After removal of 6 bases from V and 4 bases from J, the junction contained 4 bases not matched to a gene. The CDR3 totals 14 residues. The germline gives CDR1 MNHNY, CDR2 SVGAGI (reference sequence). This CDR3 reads CASRGGRGYNEQFF. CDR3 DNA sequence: TGTGCCAGCAGAGGCGGGAGGGGTTACAATGAGCAGTTCTTC.

DNA of the CDR3: TGTGCCAGCAGTGAGTACGGGGGAAGCTCCTACGAGCAGTACTTC. Its translation: CASSEYGGSSYEQYF. The rearrangement joins TRBV25-1 to TRBJ2-7; D is possibly TRBD2 (6 bases). V was trimmed by 3 bases and J by 0 bases, leaving 12 bases between them. CDR3 length: 15 residues. CDR1 is MGHDK, CDR2 SYGVNS, per germline.

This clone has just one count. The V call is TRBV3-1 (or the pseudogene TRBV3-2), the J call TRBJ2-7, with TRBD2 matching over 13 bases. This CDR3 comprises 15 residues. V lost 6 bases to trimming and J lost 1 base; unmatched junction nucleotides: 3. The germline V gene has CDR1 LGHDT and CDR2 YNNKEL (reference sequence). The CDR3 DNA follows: TGTGCCAGCAGTCAGACTAGCGGGAGGTCCTACGAGCAGTACTTC. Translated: CASSQTSGRSYEQYF.

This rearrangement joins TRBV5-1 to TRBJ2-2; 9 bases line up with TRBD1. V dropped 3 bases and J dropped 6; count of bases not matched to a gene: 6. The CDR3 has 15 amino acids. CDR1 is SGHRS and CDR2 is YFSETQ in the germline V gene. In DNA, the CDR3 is TGCGCCAGCAGCTCGGGACAGGGAGAGGCCGGGGAGCTGTTTTTT. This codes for CASSSGQGEAGELFF. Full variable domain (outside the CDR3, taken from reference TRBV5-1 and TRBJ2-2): KAGVTQTPRYLIKTRGQQVTLSCSPISGHRSVSWYQQTPGQGLQFLFEYFSETQRNKGNFPGRFSGRQFSNSRSEMNVSTLELGDSALYLCASSSGQGEAGELFFGEGSRLTVL.

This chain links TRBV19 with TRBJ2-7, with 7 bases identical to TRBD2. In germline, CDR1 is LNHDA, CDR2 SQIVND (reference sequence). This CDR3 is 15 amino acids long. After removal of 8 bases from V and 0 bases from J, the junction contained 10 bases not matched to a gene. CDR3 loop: CASRAAGLNSYEQYF. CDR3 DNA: TGTGCCAGTCGGGCAGCGGGATTGAACTCCTACGAGCAGTACTTC.

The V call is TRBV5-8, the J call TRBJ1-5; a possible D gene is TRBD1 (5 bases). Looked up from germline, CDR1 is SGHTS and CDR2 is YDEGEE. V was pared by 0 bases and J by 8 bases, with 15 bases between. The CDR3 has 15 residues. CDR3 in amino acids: CASSLAGNNHEPQHF. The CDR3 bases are TGTGCCAGCAGCTTGGCAGGGAACAATCACGAGCCCCAGCATTTT.

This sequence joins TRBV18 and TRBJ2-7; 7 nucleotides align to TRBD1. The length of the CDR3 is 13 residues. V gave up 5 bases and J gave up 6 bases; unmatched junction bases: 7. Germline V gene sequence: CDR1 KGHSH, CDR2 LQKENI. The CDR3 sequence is CASSTRDSSEQYF. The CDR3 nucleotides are TGTGCCAGCTCAACCCGGGACAGTAGCGAGCAGTACTTC.

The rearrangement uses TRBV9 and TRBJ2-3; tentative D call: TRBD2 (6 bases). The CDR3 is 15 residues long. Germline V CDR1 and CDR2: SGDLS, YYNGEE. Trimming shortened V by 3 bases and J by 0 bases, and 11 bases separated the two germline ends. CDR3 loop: CASSGWGDSTDTQYF. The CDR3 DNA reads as TGTGCCAGCAGCGGCTGGGGGGACAGCACAGATACGCAGTATTTT.

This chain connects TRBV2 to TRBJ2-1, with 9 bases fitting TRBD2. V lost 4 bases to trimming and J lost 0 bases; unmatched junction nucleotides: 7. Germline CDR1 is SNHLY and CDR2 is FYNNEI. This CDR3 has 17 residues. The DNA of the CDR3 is TGTGCCAGCAGTGTTCCTAGCGGGGCCAGCTCCTACAATGAGCAGTTCTTC. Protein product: CASSVPSGASSYNEQFF.

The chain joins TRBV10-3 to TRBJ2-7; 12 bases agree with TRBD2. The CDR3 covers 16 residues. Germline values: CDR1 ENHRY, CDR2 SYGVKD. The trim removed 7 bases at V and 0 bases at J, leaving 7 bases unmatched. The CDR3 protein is CAIKPTTSGSSYEQYF. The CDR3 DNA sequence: TGTGCCATCAAACCCACGACTAGCGGGAGCTCCTACGAGCAGTACTTC.

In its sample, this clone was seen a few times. The CDR3 is CASSPGGQGTEAFF. Written as DNA, the CDR3 is TGTGCCAGTAGTCCCGGGGGACAGGGAACTGAAGCTTTCTTT. The chain combines TRBV19 with TRBJ1-1; TRBD1 aligns across 9 bases. Germline trimming cut 5 bases from V and 5 bases from J; bases unmatched to any gene: 6. CDR1 and CDR2 (germline): LNHDA, SQIVND (reference sequence). This CDR3 contains 14 residues.

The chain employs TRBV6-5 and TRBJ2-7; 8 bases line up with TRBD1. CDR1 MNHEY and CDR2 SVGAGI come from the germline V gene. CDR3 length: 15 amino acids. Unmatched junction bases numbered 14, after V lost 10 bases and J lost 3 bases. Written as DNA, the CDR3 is TGTGCCAACTACTATCGGGACAGGACTATCTACGAGCAGTACTTC. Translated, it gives CANYYRDRTIYEQYF.

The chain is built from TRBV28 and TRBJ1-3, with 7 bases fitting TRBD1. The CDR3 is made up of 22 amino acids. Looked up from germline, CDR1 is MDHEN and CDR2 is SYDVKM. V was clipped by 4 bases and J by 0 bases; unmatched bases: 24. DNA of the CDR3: TGTGCCAGCAGTTATTTGCCCCCGGCTTGGGACAGTAGGTCTATCTCTGGAAACACCATATATTTT. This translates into CASSYLPPAWDSRSISGNTIYF.

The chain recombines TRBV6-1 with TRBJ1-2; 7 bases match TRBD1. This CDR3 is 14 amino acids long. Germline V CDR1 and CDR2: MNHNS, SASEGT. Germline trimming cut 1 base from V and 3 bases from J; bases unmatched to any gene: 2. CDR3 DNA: TGTGCCAGCAGTGAAGGGGGACAGCACTATGGCTACACCTTC. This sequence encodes CASSEGGQHYGYTF.

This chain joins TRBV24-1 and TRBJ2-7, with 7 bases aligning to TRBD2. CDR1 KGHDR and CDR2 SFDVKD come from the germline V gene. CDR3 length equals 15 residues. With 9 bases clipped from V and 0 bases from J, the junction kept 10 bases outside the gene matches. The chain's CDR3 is CATQGGGGNSYEQYF. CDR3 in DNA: TGTGCCACCCAGGGCGGCGGGGGAAACTCCTACGAGCAGTACTTC.

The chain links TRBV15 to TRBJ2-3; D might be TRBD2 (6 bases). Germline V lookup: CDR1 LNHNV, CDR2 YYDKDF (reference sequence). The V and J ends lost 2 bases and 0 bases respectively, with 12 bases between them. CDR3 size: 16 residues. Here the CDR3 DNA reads TGTGCCACCAGCAGATTGAAGGGGACTAGCACAGATACGCAGTATTTT. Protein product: CATSRLKGTSTDTQYF.

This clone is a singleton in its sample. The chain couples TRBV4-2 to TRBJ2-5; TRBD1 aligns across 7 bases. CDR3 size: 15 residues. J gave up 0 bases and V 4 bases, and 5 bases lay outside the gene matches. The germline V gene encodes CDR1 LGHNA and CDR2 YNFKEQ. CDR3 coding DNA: TGTGCCAGCAGCCCCCGGACAGGAGACCAAGAGACCCAGTACTTC. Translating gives CASSPRTGDQETQYF.

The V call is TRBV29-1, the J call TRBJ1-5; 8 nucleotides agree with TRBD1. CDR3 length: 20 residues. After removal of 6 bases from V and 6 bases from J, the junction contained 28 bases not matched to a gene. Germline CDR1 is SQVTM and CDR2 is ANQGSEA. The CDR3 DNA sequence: TGCAGCGTGCGAACGGTACAGGGGGAACTCCGAGAGAAACGACTTCAGCCCCAGCATTTT. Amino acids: CSVRTVQGELREKRLQPQHF.

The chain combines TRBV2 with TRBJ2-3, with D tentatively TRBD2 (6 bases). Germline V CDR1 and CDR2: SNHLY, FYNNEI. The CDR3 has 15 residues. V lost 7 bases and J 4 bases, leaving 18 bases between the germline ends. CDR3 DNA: TGTGCCAGCACCCCCCGGGACTCGGGGGCAGATACGCAGTATTTT. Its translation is CASTPRDSGADTQYF.

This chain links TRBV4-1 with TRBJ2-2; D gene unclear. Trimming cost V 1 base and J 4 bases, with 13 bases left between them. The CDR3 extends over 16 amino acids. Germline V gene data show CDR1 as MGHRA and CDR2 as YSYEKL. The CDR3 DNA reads TGCGCCAGCAGCCAAGGAATCCTAAGAGCCACCGGGGAGCTGTTTTTT. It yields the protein CASSQGILRATGELFF.

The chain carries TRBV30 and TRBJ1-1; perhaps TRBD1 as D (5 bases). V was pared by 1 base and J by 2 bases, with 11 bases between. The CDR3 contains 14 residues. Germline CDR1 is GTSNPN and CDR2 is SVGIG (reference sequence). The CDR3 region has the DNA TGTGCCTGGAGTGAGGGGCAGAGAAACACTGAAGCTTTCTTT. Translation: CAWSEGQRNTEAFF.